This is a list of T cell receptor beta chains from one sample in a study of T-cell memory formation after mild COVID-19. TCRdb redid the calling of the 5' RACE reads with MiXCR, one entry per CDR3 protein. The sample gives roughly 200,000 distinct CDR3 sequences, more than 8% of which show up once; 3.5% to 4% is in the top ten. Sequenced: PBMCs or a T cell subset sorted from them (not recorded which). These receptors came from a man between 18 and 35 years old who had mild COVID-19 (a few samples of this study predate the infection). Cell type and time point are not known. Both conserved end residues are part of each CDR3. The order of the fields is V gene, J gene, clone size, D gene, CDR3 protein, CDR3 DNA. The D gene is left open where the match is weak. Rows may omit the clone size; those that give it use once, few, many or a size class.

V gene: TRBV9
J gene: TRBJ1-1
clone size: few
D gene: TRBD1
CDR3 protein: CASSVGDRAVNTEAFF
CDR3 DNA: TGTGCCAGCAGCGTAGGGGACAGGGCCGTGAACACTGAAGCTTTCTTT

V gene: TRBV27
J gene: TRBJ2-3
clone size: .
D gene: .
CDR3 protein: CASSFYLEPDTQYF
CDR3 DNA: TGTGCCAGCAGTTTTTACTTGGAGCCAGATACGCAGTATTTT

V gene: TRBV11-2
J gene: TRBJ2-5
clone size: .
D gene: .
CDR3 protein: CASSLSTGQETQYF
CDR3 DNA: TGTGCCAGCAGCTTATCAACCGGGCAAGAGACCCAGTACTTC

V gene: TRBV20-1
J gene: TRBJ1-6
clone size: .
D gene: .
CDR3 protein: CSARGGAGHFTGALHF
CDR3 DNA: TGCAGTGCTAGAGGAGGTGCTGGACATTTCACTGGGGCCCTCCACTTT

V gene: TRBV7-9
J gene: TRBJ2-3
clone size: few
D gene: TRBD2
CDR3 protein: CASRSGLAGGDTQYF
CDR3 DNA: TGTGCCAGCAGGTCGGGACTAGCGGGGGGAGATACGCAGTATTTT

V gene: TRBV6-2/TRBV6-3
J gene: TRBJ2-2
clone size: few
D gene: TRBD2
CDR3 protein: CASRLGLAGGHTGELFF
CDR3 DNA: TGTGCCAGCAGGCTCGGACTAGCGGGGGGGCACACCGGGGAGCTGTTTTTT

V gene: TRBV27
J gene: TRBJ1-1
clone size: .
D gene: .
CDR3 protein: CASSSITEAFF
CDR3 DNA: TGTGCCAGCAGTTCGATCACTGAAGCTTTCTTT

V gene: TRBV5-6
J gene: TRBJ2-3
clone size: few
D gene: TRBD1
CDR3 protein: CASSFRQGWADTQYF
CDR3 DNA: TGTGCCAGCAGCTTCCGACAGGGGTGGGCAGATACGCAGTATTTT

V gene: TRBV12-3/TRBV12-4
J gene: TRBJ2-6
clone size: many
D gene: TRBD1
CDR3 protein: CASHAGQGFSGANVLTF
CDR3 DNA: TGTGCCTCACACGCGGGACAGGGTTTTTCTGGGGCCAACGTCCTGACTTTC

V gene: TRBV24-1
J gene: TRBJ1-5
clone size: few
D gene: TRBD1
CDR3 protein: CATCLGFGNRDRGMSNQPQHF
CDR3 DNA: TGTGCCACCTGTCTCGGGTTTGGTAACCGGGACAGGGGGATGAGCAATCAGCCCCAGCATTTT

V gene: TRBV6-5
J gene: TRBJ1-6
clone size: .
D gene: TRBD1
CDR3 protein: CASSSGQGRSPLHF
CDR3 DNA: TGTGCCAGCAGTTCAGGACAGGGGAGATCACCCCTCCACTTT

V gene: TRBV2
J gene: TRBJ2-7
clone size: few
D gene: .
CDR3 protein: CASRGDMMLGEQYF
CDR3 DNA: TGTGCCAGCAGAGGAGACATGATGCTCGGCGAGCAGTACTTC

V gene: TRBV12-3/TRBV12-4
J gene: TRBJ1-1
clone size: .
D gene: .
CDR3 protein: CASRVSRGVEAFF
CDR3 DNA: TGTGCCAGCAGAGTGTCCCGGGGGGTAGAAGCTTTCTTT

V gene: TRBV12-3/TRBV12-4
J gene: TRBJ2-3
clone size: .
D gene: .
CDR3 protein: CASSFYRSADTQYF
CDR3 DNA: TGTGCCAGCAGTTTTTATCGATCGGCAGATACGCAGTATTTT

V gene: TRBV12-3/TRBV12-4
J gene: TRBJ2-3
clone size: many
D gene: .
CDR3 protein: CASSLSVTDTQYF
CDR3 DNA: TGTGCCAGCAGTTTATCAGTTACAGATACGCAGTATTTT

V gene: TRBV20-1
J gene: TRBJ2-5
clone size: .
D gene: .
CDR3 protein: CSANLGQETQYF
CDR3 DNA: TGCAGTGCTAATCTGGGCCAAGAGACCCAGTACTTC

V gene: TRBV19
J gene: TRBJ1-4
clone size: few
D gene: .
CDR3 protein: CASTPRGEKLFF
CDR3 DNA: TGTGCCAGTACTCCAAGAGGTGAAAAACTGTTTTTT

V gene: TRBV18
J gene: TRBJ2-3
clone size: many
D gene: TRBD2
CDR3 protein: CASSPGLAGGQADTQYF
CDR3 DNA: TGTGCCAGCTCACCCGGACTAGCGGGGGGCCAAGCAGATACGCAGTATTTT

V gene: TRBV3-1
J gene: TRBJ1-1
clone size: few
D gene: .
CDR3 protein: CASSPRRVGTEAFF
CDR3 DNA: TGTGCCAGCAGCCCACGGCGGGTAGGAACTGAAGCTTTCTTT

V gene: TRBV5-4
J gene: TRBJ2-5
clone size: few
D gene: TRBD1
CDR3 protein: CASSRTGGGLETQYF
CDR3 DNA: TGTGCCAGCAGCCGGACAGGGGGCGGGTTGGAGACCCAGTACTTC

V gene: TRBV24-1
J gene: TRBJ2-3
clone size: .
D gene: TRBD1
CDR3 protein: CATSDPGDREGTDTQYF
CDR3 DNA: TGTGCCACCAGTGATCCGGGGGACAGGGAGGGCACAGATACGCAGTATTTT

V gene: TRBV4-3
J gene: TRBJ2-7
clone size: .
D gene: TRBD1
CDR3 protein: CASSHRTGPYEQYF
CDR3 DNA: TGCGCCAGCAGCCACCGGACAGGGCCCTACGAGCAGTACTTC

V gene: TRBV7-2
J gene: TRBJ2-6
clone size: few
D gene: .
CDR3 protein: CASSLRWPGANVLTF
CDR3 DNA: TGTGCCAGCAGCTTACGGTGGCCTGGGGCCAACGTCCTGACTTTC

V gene: TRBV12-3/TRBV12-4
J gene: TRBJ1-5
clone size: few
D gene: .
CDR3 protein: CASSLQHQPQHF
CDR3 DNA: TGTGCCAGCAGTTTACAGCATCAGCCCCAGCATTTT

V gene: TRBV5-1
J gene: TRBJ2-2
clone size: many
D gene: TRBD1
CDR3 protein: CASSPDRGITGELFF
CDR3 DNA: TGCGCCAGCAGCCCGGACAGGGGTATCACCGGGGAGCTGTTTTTT

V gene: TRBV24-1
J gene: TRBJ2-3
clone size: .
D gene: TRBD1
CDR3 protein: CATSVGTGGPDTQYF
CDR3 DNA: TGTGCCACCAGTGTCGGGACAGGGGGCCCAGATACGCAGTATTTT

V gene: TRBV24-1
J gene: TRBJ2-3
clone size: few
D gene: TRBD2
CDR3 protein: CATSDLAGGPDTQYF
CDR3 DNA: TGTGCCACCAGTGATTTAGCGGGGGGACCAGATACGCAGTATTTT

V gene: TRBV10-3
J gene: TRBJ2-7
clone size: .
D gene: TRBD1
CDR3 protein: CAITQRGHEQYF
CDR3 DNA: TGTGCCATCACCCAGAGGGGGCACGAGCAGTACTTC

V gene: TRBV12-3/TRBV12-4
J gene: TRBJ2-1
clone size: few
D gene: .
CDR3 protein: CASSPQEYNEQFF
CDR3 DNA: TGTGCCAGCAGTCCTCAGGAATACAATGAGCAGTTCTTC

V gene: TRBV7-2
J gene: TRBJ2-4
clone size: .
D gene: .
CDR3 protein: CASSPSEGAQNIQYF
CDR3 DNA: TGTGCCAGCAGCCCCTCCGAGGGCGCCCAAAACATTCAGTACTTC

V gene: TRBV29-1
J gene: TRBJ2-7
clone size: .
D gene: TRBD1
CDR3 protein: CSVRQGTVREQYF
CDR3 DNA: TGCAGCGTCCGACAGGGTACGGTGCGCGAGCAGTACTTC

V gene: TRBV5-1
J gene: TRBJ2-3
clone size: .
D gene: .
CDR3 protein: CASSSLDRGTDTQYF
CDR3 DNA: TGCGCCAGCAGCTCGCTAGACCGCGGAACAGATACGCAGTATTTT

V gene: TRBV20-1
J gene: TRBJ2-7
clone size: few
D gene: TRBD1
CDR3 protein: CSARVQGLDEQYF
CDR3 DNA: TGCAGTGCTAGAGTACAGGGGTTGGACGAGCAGTACTTC

V gene: TRBV6-1
J gene: TRBJ1-2
clone size: .
D gene: .
CDR3 protein: CASSEAPGNYGYTF
CDR3 DNA: TGTGCCAGCAGTGAAGCGCCAGGCAACTATGGCTACACCTTC

V gene: TRBV3-1
J gene: TRBJ2-3
clone size: .
D gene: .
CDR3 protein: CASSQDLPDTQYF
CDR3 DNA: TGTGCCAGCAGCCAAGATCTCCCAGATACGCAGTATTTT

V gene: TRBV6-5
J gene: TRBJ1-2
clone size: many
D gene: .
CDR3 protein: CASSYDPAYGYTF
CDR3 DNA: TGTGCCAGCAGTTACGATCCAGCCTATGGCTACACCTTC